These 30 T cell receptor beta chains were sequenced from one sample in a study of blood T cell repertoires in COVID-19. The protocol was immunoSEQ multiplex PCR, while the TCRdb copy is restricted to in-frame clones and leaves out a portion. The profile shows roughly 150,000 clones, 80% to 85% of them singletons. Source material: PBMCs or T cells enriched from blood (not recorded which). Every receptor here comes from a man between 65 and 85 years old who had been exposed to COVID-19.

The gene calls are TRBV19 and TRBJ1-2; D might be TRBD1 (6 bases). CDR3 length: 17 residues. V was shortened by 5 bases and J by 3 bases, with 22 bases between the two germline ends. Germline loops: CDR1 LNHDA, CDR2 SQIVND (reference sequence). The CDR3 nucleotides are TGTGCCAGTAGTGTGCTGGTAGGACAGATAATCTACTATGGCTACACCTTC. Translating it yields CASSVLVGQIIYYGYTF.

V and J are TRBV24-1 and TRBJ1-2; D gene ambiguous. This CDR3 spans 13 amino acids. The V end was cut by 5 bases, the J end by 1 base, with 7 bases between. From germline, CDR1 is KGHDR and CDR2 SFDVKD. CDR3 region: CATSALDNYGYTF. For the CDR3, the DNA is TGTGCCACCAGTGCCTTAGATAACTATGGCTACACCTTC.

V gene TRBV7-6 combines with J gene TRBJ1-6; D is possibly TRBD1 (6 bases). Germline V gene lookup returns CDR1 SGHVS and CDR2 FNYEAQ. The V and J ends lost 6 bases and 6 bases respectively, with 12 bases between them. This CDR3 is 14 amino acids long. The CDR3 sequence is CASSPDRTNSPLHF. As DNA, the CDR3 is TGTGCCAGCAGTCCCGACAGGACTAATTCACCCCTCCACTTT.

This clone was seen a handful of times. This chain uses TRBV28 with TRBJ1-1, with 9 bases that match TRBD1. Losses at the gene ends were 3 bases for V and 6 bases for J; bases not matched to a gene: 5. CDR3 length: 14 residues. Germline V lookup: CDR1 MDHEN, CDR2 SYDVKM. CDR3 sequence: CASSLGQGDSEAFF. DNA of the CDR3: TGTGCCAGCAGTTTGGGACAGGGTGATTCTGAAGCTTTCTTT.

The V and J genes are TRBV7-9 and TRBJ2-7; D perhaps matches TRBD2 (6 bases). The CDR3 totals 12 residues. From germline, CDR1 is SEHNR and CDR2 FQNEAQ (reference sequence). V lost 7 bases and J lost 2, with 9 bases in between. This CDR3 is CASKREAYEQYF. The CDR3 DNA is TGTGCCAGCAAAAGGGAGGCCTACGAGCAGTACTTC.

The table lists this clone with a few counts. Here the CDR3 reads CASSSSNNEQFF. CDR3 coding DNA: TGTGCCAGCAGCTCCAGTAACAATGAGCAGTTCTTC. This sequence joins TRBV7-2 and TRBJ2-1; no clear D. Trimming shortened V by 4 bases and J by 5 bases, and 6 bases separated the two germline ends. This CDR3 comprises 12 residues. Germline-derived CDR1 and CDR2 are SGHTA and FQGNSA.

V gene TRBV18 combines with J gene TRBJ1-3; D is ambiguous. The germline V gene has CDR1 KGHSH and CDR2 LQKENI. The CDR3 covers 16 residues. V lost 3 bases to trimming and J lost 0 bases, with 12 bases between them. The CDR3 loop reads CASSPDAGFSGNTIYF. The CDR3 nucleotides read TGTGCCAGCTCACCGGATGCGGGATTCTCTGGAAACACCATATATTTT.

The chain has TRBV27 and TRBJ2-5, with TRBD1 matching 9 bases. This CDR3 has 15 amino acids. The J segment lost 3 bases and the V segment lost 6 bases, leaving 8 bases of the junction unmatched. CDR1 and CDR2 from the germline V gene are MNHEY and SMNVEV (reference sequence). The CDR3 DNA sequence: TGTGCCAGCAGCAATCCCGGGACAGGGAAAGAGACCCAGTACTTC. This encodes CASSNPGTGKETQYF.

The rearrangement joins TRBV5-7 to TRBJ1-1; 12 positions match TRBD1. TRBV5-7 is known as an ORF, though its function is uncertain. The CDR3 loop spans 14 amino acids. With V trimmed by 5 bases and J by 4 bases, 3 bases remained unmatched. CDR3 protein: CASSWDRGRTEAFF. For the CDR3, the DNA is TGTGCCAGCAGTTGGGACAGGGGGCGCACTGAAGCTTTCTTT.

For the CDR3, the DNA is TGTGCCAGCAGTGGCTTTCGGACAGGGGCCTCTCAGCCCCAGCATTTT. This sequence encodes CASSGFRTGASQPQHF. The chain has TRBV2 and TRBJ1-5; 9 bases match TRBD1. After removal of 4 bases from V and 6 bases from J, the junction contained 10 bases not matched to a gene. Looked up from germline, CDR1 is SNHLY and CDR2 is FYNNEI. The CDR3 length is 16 residues.

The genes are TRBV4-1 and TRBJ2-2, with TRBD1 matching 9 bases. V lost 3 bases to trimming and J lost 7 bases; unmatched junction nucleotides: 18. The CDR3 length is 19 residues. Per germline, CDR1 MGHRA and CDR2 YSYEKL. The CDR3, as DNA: TGCGCCAGCAGCCAGGCCGGGGGACAGGGAAGGGTTTTGGGCGGGGAGCTGTTTTTT. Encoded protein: CASSQAGGQGRVLGGELFF.

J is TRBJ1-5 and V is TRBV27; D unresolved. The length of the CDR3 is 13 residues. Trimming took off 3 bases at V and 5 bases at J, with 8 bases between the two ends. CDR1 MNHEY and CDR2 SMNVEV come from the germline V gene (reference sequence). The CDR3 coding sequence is TGTGCCAGCAGTTTTAAGGAGGATCAGCCCCAGCATTTT. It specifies CASSFKEDQPQHF.

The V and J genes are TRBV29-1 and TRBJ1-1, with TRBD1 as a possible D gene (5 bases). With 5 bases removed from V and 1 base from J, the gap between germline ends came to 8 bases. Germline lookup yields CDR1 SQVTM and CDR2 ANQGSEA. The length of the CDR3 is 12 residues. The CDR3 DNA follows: TGCAGCGTTCTGGGGGGGAACACTGAAGCTTTCTTT. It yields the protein CSVLGGNTEAFF.

The CDR3 DNA reads TGTGCCACCAGTGATTTGCCTTTCCGGACTAGCGGGAGTACCGGGGAGCTGTTTTTT. It encodes CATSDLPFRTSGSTGELFF. V and J are TRBV24-1 and TRBJ2-2, with 13 bases identical to TRBD2. Unmatched junction bases numbered 8, after V lost 0 bases and J lost 5 bases. The CDR3 length is 19 residues. Germline V CDR1 and CDR2: KGHDR, SFDVKD.

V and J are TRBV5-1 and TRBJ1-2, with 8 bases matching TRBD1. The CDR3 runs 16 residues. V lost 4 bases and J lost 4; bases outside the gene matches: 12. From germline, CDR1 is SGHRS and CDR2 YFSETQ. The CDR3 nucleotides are TGCGCCAGCAGCCCGTCCGGGACAGGCGGCTTCTATGGCTACACCTTC. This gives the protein CASSPSGTGGFYGYTF.

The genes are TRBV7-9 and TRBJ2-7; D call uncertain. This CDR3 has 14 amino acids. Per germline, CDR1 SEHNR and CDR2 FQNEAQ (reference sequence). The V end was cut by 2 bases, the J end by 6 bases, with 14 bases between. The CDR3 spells CASSLLAGVGEQYF. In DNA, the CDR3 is TGTGCCAGCAGCTTACTCGCCGGTGTTGGCGAGCAGTACTTC. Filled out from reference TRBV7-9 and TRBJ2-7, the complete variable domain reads DTGVSQNPRHKITKRGQNVTFRCDPISEHNRLYWYRQTLGQGPEFLTYFQNEAQLEKSRLLSDRFSAERPKGSFSTLEIQRTEQGDSAMYLCASSLLAGVGEQYFGPGTRLTVT.

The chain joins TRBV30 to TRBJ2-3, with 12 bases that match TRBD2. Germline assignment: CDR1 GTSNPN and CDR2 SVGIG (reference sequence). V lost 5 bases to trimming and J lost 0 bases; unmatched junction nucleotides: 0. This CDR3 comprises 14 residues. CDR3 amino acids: CAWLAGGSTDTQYF. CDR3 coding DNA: TGTGCCTGGCTAGCGGGGGGGAGCACAGATACGCAGTATTTT.

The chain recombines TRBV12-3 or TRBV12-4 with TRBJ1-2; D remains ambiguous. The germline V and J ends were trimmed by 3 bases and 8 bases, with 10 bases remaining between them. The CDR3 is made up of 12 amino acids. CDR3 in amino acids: CASSFLPGGYTF. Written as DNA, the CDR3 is TGTGCCAGCAGTTTCCTTCCAGGCGGCTACACCTTC.

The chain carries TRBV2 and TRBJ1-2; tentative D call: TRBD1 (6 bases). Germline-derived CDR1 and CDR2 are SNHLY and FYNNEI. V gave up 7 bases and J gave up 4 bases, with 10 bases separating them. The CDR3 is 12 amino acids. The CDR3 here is CASNPRGYGYTF. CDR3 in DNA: TGTGCCAGCAACCCCAGGGGCTATGGCTACACCTTC.

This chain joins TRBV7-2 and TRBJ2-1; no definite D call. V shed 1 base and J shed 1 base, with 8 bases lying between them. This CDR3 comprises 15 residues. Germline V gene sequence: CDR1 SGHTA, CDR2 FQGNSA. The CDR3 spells CASSLGAWSYNEQFF. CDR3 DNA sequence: TGTGCCAGCAGCTTAGGGGCTTGGTCCTACAATGAGCAGTTCTTC.

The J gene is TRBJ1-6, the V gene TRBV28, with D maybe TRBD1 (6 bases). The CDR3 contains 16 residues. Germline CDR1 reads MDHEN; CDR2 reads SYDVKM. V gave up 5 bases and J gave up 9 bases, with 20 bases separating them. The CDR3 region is CASSVHGQGKASPLHF. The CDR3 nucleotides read TGTGCCAGCAGTGTCCATGGGCAGGGGAAAGCTTCACCCCTCCACTTT.

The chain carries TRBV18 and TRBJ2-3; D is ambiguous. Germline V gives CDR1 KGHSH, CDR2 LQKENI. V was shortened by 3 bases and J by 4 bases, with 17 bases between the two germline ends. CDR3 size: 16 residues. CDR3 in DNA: TGTGCCAGCTCACCTGGTATTAGCCAGACGGCAGATACGCAGTATTTT. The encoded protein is CASSPGISQTADTQYF. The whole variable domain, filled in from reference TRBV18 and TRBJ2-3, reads NAGVMQNPRHLVRRRGQEARLRCSPMKGHSHVYWYRQLPEEGLKFMVYLQKENIIDESGMPKERFSAEFPKEGPSILRIQQVVRGDSAAYFCASSPGISQTADTQYFGPGTRLTVL.

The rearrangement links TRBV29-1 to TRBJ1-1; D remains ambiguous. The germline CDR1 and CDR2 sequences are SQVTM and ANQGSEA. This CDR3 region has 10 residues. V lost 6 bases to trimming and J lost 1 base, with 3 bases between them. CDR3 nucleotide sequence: TGCAGCGTCCGGAACACTGAAGCTTTCTTT. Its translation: CSVRNTEAFF.

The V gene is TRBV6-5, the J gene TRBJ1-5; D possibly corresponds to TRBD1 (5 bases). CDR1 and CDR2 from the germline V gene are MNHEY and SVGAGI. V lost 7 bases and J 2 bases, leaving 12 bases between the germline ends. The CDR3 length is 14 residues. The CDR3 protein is CASNAGSGNQPQHF. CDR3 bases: TGTGCCAGCAATGCAGGGTCGGGCAATCAGCCCCAGCATTTT.

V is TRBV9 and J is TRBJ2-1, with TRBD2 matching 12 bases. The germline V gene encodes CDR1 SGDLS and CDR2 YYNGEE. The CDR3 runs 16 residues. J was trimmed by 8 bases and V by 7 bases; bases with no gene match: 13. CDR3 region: CASATRRTSGTDEQFF. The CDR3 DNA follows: TGTGCCAGCGCCACACGCCGGACTAGCGGGACCGATGAGCAGTTCTTC.

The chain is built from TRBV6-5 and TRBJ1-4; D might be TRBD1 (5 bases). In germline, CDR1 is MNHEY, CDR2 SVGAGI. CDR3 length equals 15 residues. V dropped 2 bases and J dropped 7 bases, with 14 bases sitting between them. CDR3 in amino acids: CASSYDGGTGEKLFF. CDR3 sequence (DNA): TGTGCCAGCAGTTACGACGGGGGTACCGGTGAAAAACTGTTTTTT.

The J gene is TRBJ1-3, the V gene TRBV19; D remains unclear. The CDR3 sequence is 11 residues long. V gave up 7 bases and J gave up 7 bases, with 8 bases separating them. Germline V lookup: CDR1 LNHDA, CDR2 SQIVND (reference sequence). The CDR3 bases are TGTGCCAGTAATCTAAAGAACACCATATATTTT. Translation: CASNLKNTIYF.

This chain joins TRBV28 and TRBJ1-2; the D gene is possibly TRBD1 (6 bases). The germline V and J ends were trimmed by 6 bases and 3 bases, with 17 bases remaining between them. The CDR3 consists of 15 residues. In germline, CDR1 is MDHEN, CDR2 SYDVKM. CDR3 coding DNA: TGTGCCAGCAGGATTTTCGGGGGGCTCGACTATGGCTACACCTTC. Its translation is CASRIFGGLDYGYTF.

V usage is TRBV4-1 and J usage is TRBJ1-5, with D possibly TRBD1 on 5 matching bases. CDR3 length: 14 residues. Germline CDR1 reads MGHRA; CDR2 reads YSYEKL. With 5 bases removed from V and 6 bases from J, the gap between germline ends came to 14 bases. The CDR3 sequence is CASSFPGRAQPQHF. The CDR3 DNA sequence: TGCGCCAGCAGCTTTCCAGGGCGCGCTCAGCCCCAGCATTTT.

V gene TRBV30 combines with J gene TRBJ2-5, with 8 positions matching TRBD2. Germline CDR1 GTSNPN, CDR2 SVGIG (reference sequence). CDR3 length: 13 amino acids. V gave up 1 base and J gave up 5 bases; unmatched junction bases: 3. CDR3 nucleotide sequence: TGTGCCTGGAGTGGTAGCGGGGCGGAGACCCAGTACTTC. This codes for CAWSGSGAETQYF.